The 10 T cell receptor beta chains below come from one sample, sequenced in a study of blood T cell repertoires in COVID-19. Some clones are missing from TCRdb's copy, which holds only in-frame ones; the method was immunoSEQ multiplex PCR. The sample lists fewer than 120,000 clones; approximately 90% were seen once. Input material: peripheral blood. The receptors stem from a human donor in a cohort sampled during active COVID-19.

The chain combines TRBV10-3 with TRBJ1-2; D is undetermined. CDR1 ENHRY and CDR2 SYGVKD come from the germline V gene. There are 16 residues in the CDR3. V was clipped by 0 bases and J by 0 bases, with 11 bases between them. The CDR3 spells CAISESTAGSNYGYTF. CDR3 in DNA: TGTGCCATCAGTGAGTCGACGGCAGGATCTAACTATGGCTACACCTTC.

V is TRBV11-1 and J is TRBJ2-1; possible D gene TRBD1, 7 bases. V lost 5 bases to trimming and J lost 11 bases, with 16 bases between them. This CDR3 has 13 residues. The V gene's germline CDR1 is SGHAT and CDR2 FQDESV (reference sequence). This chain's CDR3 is CASSGGTATQQFF. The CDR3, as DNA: TGTGCCAGCAGCGGCGGGACAGCGACACAGCAGTTCTTC.

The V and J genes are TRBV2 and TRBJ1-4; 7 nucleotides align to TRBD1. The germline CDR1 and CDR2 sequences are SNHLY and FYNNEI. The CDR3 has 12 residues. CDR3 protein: CVSQGGEEKLFF. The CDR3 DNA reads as TGTGTTTCGCAGGGGGGCGAGGAAAAACTGTTTTTT. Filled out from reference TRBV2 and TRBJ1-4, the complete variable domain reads EPEVTQTPSHQVTQMGQEVILRCVPISNHLYFYWYRQILGQKVEFLVSFYNNEISEKSEIFDDQFSVERPDGSNFTLKIRSTKLEDSAMYFCVSQGGEEKLFFGSGTQLSVL.

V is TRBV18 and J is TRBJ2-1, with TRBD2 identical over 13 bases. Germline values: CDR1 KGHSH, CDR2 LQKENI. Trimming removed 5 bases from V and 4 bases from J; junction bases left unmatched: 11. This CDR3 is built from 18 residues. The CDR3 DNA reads TGTGCCAGCTCATCTCCGGGACTAGCGGGGAGCCATTACAATGAGCAGTTCTTC. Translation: CASSSPGLAGSHYNEQFF. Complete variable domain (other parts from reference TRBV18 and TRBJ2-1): NAGVMQNPRHLVRRRGQEARLRCSPMKGHSHVYWYRQLPEEGLKFMVYLQKENIIDESGMPKERFSAEFPKEGPSILRIQQVVRGDSAAYFCASSSPGLAGSHYNEQFFGPGTRLTVL.

CDR3 coding DNA: TGCGCCAGCTCATCTCCCCGCGGGACAGGGGAATCTGGGGCCAACGTCCTGACTTTC. It codes for CASSSPRGTGESGANVLTF. The V call is TRBV10-2, the J call TRBJ2-6; 10 bases are a match to TRBD1. The V and J ends lost 8 bases and 1 base, in that order; junction bases with no gene match: 14. The germline CDR1 and CDR2 sequences are WSHSY and SAAADI. The CDR3 has 19 amino acids.

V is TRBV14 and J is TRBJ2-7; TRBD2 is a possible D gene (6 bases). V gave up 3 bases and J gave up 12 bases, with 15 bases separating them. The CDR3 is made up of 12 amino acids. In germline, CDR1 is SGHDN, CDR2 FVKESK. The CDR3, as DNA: TGTGCCAGCAGCCAGGGAAGGAGGGTAGTGTACTTC. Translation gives CASSQGRRVVYF.

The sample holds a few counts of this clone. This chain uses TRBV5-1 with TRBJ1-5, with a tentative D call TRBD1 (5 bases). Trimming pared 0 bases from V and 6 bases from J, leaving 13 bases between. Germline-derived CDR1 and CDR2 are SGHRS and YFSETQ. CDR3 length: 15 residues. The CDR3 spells CASSLAGGKGQPQHF. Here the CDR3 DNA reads TGCGCCAGCAGCTTGGCCGGGGGTAAAGGTCAGCCCCAGCATTTT.

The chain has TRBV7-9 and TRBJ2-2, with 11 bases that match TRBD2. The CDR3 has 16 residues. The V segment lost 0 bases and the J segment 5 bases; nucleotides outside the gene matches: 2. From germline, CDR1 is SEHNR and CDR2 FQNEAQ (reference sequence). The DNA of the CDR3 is TGTGCCAGCAGCTTAGCTAGCGGGAGGGAGACCGGGGAGCTGTTTTTT. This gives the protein CASSLASGRETGELFF.

The CDR3, as DNA: TGTGCCAGCAGCTTAGATGGTGCGTTCCGGGGTGGCTACACCTTC. Its translation: CASSLDGAFRGGYTF. The rearrangement links TRBV11-2 to TRBJ1-2; no clear D gene. V lost 0 bases to trimming and J lost 7 bases, with 15 bases between them. The CDR3 length is 15 residues. Germline CDR1 is SGHAT and CDR2 is FQNNGV.

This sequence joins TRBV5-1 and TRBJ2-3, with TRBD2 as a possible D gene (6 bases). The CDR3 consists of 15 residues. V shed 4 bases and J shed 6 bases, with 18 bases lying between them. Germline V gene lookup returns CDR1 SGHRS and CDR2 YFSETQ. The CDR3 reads CASSPGGSGWDTQYF. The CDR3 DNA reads TGCGCCAGCAGCCCCGGTGGTAGCGGCTGGGATACGCAGTATTTT.